This TCR beta chain was retrieved from a study of blood T cells in healthy people across ages. Findings and limits, study-wide: Estimates drawn from one million T cells were deemed to understate diversity.

This CDR3 has 15 residues. Germline loops: CDR1 SGHVS, CDR2 FQNEAQ. V was trimmed by 3 bases and J by 5 bases, leaving 13 bases between them. On this clonotype itself: As yet, its antigen is unknown.

Primed by a sample-barcoded 5' primer and a J-beta primer mix, a second PCR proceeded for about 6 to 12 cycles. Template switching added a 12-random-nucleotide identifier to every cDNA molecule. Per-sample output comprised a minimum of 2.5 million paired-end reads containing CDR3. TCRdb processed the 5' RACE reads anew with MiXCR; each CDR3 protein has one entry. The profile shows hundreds of thousands of distinct CDR3 sequences, under 65% of them singletons. The V gene is TRBV7-8, the J gene TRBJ2-2; tentative D call: TRBD2 (6 bases). This receptor was taken from an elderly woman in good health. Sequenced: blood. The CDR3 loop is CASSFGSGRTGELFF. DNA for the CDR3: TGTGCCAGCAGCTTCGGGTCAGGGAGGACCGGGGAGCTGTTTTTT.